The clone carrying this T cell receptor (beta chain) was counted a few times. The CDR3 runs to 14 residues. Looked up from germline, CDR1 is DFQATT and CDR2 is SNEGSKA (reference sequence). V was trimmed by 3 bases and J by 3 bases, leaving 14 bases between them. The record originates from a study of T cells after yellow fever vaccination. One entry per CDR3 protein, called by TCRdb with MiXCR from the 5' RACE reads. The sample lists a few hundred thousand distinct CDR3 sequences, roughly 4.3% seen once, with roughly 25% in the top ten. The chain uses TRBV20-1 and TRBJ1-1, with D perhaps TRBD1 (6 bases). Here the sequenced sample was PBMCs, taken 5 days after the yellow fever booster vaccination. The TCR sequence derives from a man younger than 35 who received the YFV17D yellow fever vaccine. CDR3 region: CSARRGGADTEAFF. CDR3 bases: TGCAGTGCTAGGAGAGGGGGGGCGGACACTGAAGCTTTCTTT.